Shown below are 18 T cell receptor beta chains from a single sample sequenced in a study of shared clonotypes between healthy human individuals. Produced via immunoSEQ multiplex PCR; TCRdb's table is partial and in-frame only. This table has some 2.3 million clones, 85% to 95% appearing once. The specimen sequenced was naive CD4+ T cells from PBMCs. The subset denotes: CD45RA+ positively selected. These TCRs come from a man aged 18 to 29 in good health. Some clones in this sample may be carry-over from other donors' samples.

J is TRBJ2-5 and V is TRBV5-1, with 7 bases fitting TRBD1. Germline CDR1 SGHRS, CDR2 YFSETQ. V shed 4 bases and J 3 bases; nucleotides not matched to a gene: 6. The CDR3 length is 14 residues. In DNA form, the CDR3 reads TGCGCCAGCAGCATCCCGACAGGGAAAGAGACCCAGTACTTC. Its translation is CASSIPTGKETQYF.

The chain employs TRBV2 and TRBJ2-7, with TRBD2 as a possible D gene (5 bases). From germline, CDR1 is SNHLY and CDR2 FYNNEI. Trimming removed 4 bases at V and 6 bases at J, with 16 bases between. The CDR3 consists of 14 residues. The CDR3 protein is CASSAEGPMSEQYF. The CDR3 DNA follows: TGTGCCAGCAGTGCAGAGGGCCCCATGTCCGAGCAGTACTTC.

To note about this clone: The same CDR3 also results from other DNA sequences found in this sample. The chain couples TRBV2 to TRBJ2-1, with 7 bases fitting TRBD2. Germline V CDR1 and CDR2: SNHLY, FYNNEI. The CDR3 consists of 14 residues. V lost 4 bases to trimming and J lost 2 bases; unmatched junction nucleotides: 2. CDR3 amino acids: CASSGLAAYNEQFF. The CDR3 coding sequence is TGTGCCAGCAGTGGCCTAGCGGCCTACAATGAGCAGTTCTTC.

The CDR3 loop is CASSPSRGDSGYTF. The CDR3 DNA sequence: TGTGCCAGCAGCCCTTCCAGGGGGGATTCTGGCTACACCTTC. This chain links TRBV5-4 with TRBJ1-2, with 7 bases that match TRBD1. The germline CDR1 and CDR2 sequences are SGHNT and YYREEE (reference sequence). V lost 4 bases to trimming and J lost 7 bases; unmatched junction nucleotides: 10. The CDR3 has 14 residues.

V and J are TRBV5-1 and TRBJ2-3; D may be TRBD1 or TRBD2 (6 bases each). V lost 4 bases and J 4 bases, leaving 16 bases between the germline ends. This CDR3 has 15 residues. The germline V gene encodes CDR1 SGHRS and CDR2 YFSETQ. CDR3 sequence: CASSGGGGSADTQYF. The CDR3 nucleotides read TGCGCCAGCAGCGGAGGGGGAGGTTCAGCAGATACGCAGTATTTT.

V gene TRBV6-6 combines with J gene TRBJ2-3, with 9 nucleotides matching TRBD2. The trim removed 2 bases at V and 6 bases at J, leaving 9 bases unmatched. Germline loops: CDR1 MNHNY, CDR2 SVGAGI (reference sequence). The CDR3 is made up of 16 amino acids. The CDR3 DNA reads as TGTGCCAGCAGTTACGTGGGTAGCGGGAGTGGTGATACGCAGTATTTT. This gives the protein CASSYVGSGSGDTQYF.

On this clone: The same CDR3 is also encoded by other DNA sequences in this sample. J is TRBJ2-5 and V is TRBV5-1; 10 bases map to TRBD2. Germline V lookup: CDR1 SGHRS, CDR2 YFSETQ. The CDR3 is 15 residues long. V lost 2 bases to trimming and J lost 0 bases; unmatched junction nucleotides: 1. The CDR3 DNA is TGCGCCAGCAGCTTCCTAGCGGGAGACCAAGAGACCCAGTACTTC. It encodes CASSFLAGDQETQYF.

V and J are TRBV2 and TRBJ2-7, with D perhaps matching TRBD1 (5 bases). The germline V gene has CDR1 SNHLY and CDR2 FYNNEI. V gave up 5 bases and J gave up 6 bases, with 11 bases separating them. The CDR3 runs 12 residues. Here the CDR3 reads CASSSDTLEQYF. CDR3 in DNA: TGTGCCAGCAGTTCGGACACCCTCGAGCAGTACTTC.

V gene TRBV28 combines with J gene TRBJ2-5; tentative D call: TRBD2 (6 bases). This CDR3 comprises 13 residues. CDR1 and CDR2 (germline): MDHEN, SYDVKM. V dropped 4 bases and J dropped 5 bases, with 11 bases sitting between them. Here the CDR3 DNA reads TGTGCCAGCAGTTCCGGGAGTACCGAGACCCAGTACTTC. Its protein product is CASSSGSTETQYF.

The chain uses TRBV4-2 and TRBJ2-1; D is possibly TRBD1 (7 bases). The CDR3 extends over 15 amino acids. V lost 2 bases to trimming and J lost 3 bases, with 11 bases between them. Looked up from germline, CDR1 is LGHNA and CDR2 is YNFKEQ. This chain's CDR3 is CASSQSGGNYNEQFF. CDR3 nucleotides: TGTGCCAGCAGCCAATCAGGGGGGAACTACAATGAGCAGTTCTTC.

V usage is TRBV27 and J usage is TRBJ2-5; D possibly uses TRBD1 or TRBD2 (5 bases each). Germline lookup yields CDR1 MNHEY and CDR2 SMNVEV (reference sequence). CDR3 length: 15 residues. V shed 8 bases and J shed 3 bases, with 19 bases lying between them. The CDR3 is CASSLSSGGKETQYF. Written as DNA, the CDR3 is TGTGCCAGCTCCCTTAGTAGTGGGGGAAAAGAGACCCAGTACTTC.

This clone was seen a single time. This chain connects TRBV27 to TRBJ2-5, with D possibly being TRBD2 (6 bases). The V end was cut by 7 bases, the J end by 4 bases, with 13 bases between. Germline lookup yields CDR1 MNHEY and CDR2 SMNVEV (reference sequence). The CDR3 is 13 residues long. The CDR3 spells CASKTLGGETQYF. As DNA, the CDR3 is TGTGCCAGCAAAACTTTGGGGGGAGAGACCCAGTACTTC.

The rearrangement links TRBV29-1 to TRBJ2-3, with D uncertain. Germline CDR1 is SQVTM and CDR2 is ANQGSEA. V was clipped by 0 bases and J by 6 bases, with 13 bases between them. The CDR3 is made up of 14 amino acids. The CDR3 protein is CSVEDRLGRDTQYF. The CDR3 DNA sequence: TGCAGCGTTGAAGACCGATTGGGAAGGGATACGCAGTATTTT.

CDR3 sequence (DNA): TGTGCCTCAGGCCGGGGTGGGGGGACTAGCGGGAGATTCACCCCAGTAGCCAAAAACATTCAGTACTTC. It encodes CASGRGGGTSGRFTPVAKNIQYF. V usage is TRBV28 and J usage is TRBJ2-4; 14 bases are a match to TRBD2. Trimming cost V 11 bases and J 0 bases; bases outside gene matches: 27. The CDR3 consists of 23 residues. Germline V CDR1 and CDR2: MDHEN, SYDVKM.

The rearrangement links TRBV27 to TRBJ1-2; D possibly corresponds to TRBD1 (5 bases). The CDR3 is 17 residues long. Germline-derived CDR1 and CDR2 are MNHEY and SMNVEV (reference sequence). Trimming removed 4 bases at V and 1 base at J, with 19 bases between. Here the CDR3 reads CASSSRGEQGYNYGYTF. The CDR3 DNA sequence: TGTGCCAGCAGTTCCCGAGGGGAGCAGGGTTATAACTATGGCTACACCTTC.

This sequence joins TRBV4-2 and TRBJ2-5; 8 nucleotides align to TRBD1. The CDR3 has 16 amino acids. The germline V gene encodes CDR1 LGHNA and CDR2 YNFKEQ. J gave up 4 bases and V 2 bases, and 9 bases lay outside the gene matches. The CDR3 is CASSQSRTTGAETQYF. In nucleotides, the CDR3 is TGTGCCAGCAGCCAATCGCGGACGACAGGGGCAGAGACCCAGTACTTC.

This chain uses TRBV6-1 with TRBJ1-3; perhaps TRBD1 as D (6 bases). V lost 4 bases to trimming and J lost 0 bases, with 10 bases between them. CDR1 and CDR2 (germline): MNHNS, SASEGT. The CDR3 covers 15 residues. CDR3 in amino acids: CASSGQAYSGNTIYF. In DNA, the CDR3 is TGTGCCAGCAGTGGACAGGCCTACTCTGGAAACACCATATATTTT.

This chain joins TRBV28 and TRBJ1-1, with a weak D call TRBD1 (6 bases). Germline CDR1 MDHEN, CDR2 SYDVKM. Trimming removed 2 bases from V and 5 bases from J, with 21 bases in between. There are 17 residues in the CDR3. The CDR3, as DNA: TGTGCCAGCAGTTTAAACGGCGGGTCGTGGAGGGGGACTGAAGCTTTCTTT. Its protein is CASSLNGGSWRGTEAFF. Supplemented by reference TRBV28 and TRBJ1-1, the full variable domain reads DVKVTQSSRYLVKRTGEKVFLECVQDMDHENMFWYRQDPGLGLRLIYFSYDVKMKEKGDIPEGYSVSREKKERFSLILESASTNQTSMYLCASSLNGGSWRGTEAFFGQGTRLTVV.